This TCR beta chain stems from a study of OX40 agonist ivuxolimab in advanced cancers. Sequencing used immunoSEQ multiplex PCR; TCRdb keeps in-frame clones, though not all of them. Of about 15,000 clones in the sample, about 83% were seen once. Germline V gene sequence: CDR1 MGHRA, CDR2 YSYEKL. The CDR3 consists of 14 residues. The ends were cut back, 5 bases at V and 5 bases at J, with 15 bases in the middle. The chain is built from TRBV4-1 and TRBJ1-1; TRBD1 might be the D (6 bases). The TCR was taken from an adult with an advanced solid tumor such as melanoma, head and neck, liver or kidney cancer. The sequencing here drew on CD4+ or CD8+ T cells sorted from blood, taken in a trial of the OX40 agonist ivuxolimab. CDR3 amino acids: CASSSRGGGTEAFF. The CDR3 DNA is TGCGCCAGCAGCTCACGGGGAGGGGGAACTGAAGCTTTCTTT.